The 26 T cell receptor beta chains given below trace back to one sample, sequenced in a study of CD8 T cells in ankylosing spondylitis (TCRdb year 2017). Preparation of the library involved 5' RACE. The instrument given in TCRdb is Illumina HiSeq 2500. TCRdb's own reprocessing of the public reads used fastp at Q25 and MiXCR and kept productive beta chains. All rows with the same CDR3 protein become a single entry with the most common DNA and genes. The sample records almost 250,000 distinct CDR3 sequences, 30% to 35% of which are singletons. The ten largest clonotypes hold around 4% of the sample. The material sequenced was blood, either unsorted or a sorted T cell fraction (not recorded which). All receptors derive from a male donor with ankylosing spondylitis or in good health (not recorded which).

This clonotype was observed a handful of times. The chain has TRBV20-1 and TRBJ1-5; D call uncertain. Looked up from germline, CDR1 is DFQATT and CDR2 is SNEGSKA (reference sequence). The V end lost 1 base, the J end lost 6 bases, and 7 bases lay between the germline ends. There are 12 residues in the CDR3. The CDR3 bases are TGCAGTGCTAGAGGTGGTAGTCAGCCCCAGCATTTT. Amino acid sequence: CSARGGSQPQHF.

This clonotype has just a few counts. The chain combines TRBV20-1 with TRBJ2-5, with TRBD1 as a possible D gene (6 bases). Germline CDR1 and CDR2: DFQATT and SNEGSKA (reference sequence). The CDR3 contains 16 residues. The ends were cut back, 3 bases at V and 0 bases at J, with 17 bases in the middle. In DNA, the CDR3 is TGCAGTGCTAGGAATAGGGGGTCCTGGTACCAAGAGACCCAGTACTTC. Amino acids: CSARNRGSWYQETQYF.

This clonotype was observed many times. V gene TRBV5-1 combines with J gene TRBJ2-3; 7 bases line up with TRBD1. After removal of 1 base from V and 2 bases from J, the junction contained 4 bases not matched to a gene. The CDR3 contains 15 residues. CDR1 is SGHRS, CDR2 YFSETQ, per germline. The CDR3 reads CASSLPGGDTDTQYF. In nucleotides, the CDR3 is TGCGCCAGCAGCTTGCCAGGGGGTGACACAGATACGCAGTATTTT.

This clonotype was seen a handful of times. The genes are TRBV30 and TRBJ2-1; D not certain. In germline, CDR1 is GTSNPN, CDR2 SVGIG (reference sequence). The CDR3 covers 12 residues. V was pared by 2 bases and J by 4 bases, with 6 bases between. In DNA form, the CDR3 reads TGTGCCTGGAGTATTGTGTACAATGAGCAGTTCTTC. Protein sequence: CAWSIVYNEQFF.

V usage is TRBV5-1 and J usage is TRBJ2-6; D not resolved. Trimming took 4 bases from V and 4 from J, leaving 12 bases between them. From germline, CDR1 is SGHRS and CDR2 YFSETQ. The CDR3 consists of 15 residues. The CDR3 spells CASSLEASGANVLTF. The CDR3 DNA reads as TGCGCCAGCAGCCTCGAGGCCTCCGGGGCCAACGTCCTGACTTTC.

A few counts support this clonotype. The chain links TRBV14 to TRBJ2-3; D gene uncertain. The V gene's germline CDR1 is SGHDN and CDR2 FVKESK. The CDR3 has 14 residues. The V and J ends lost 6 bases and 2 bases respectively, with 12 bases between them. As DNA, the CDR3 is TGTGCCAGCAGTACGGATTTCCCCACAGATACGCAGTATTTT. Protein product: CASSTDFPTDTQYF.

The chain employs TRBV6-1 and TRBJ2-7; D not resolved. Germline-derived CDR1 and CDR2 are MNHNS and SASEGT. This CDR3 has 15 amino acids. Trimming pared 7 bases from V and 0 bases from J, leaving 16 bases between. For the CDR3, the DNA is TGTGCCAGCACCAAAACCGGTGGAGCCTCCTACGAGCAGTACTTC. Protein: CASTKTGGASYEQYF.

The table lists this clonotype with a few counts. Written as DNA, the CDR3 is TGCAGTGCTGGGCCGGCAGGGGTAGAGAACACTGAAGCTTTCTTT. Its protein product is CSAGPAGVENTEAFF. The J gene is TRBJ1-1, the V gene TRBV20-1; D perhaps matches TRBD1 (6 bases). The CDR3 contains 15 residues. Trimming left V 5 bases short and J 1 base short, with 17 bases between. Per germline, CDR1 DFQATT and CDR2 SNEGSKA (reference sequence).

The rearrangement joins TRBV12-3 or TRBV12-4 to TRBJ2-2; perhaps TRBD1 as D (6 bases). Trimming took 8 bases from V and 1 from J, leaving 14 bases between them. CDR3 length: 15 residues. The CDR3 sequence: CASPHPRGNTGELFF. As DNA, the CDR3 is TGTGCCAGCCCTCACCCCAGGGGGAACACCGGGGAGCTGTTTTTT.

A few counts support this clonotype. J is TRBJ2-5 and V is TRBV12-3 or TRBV12-4, with D unclear. The CDR3 runs 15 residues. V was cut by 3 bases and J by 6 bases, with 17 bases left in between. DNA of the CDR3: TGTGCCAGCAGTTTCTTCGCCAGTGTGTTACAGACCCAGTACTTC. Amino acid sequence: CASSFFASVLQTQYF.

The genes are TRBV5-5 and TRBJ1-5; no firm D call. The length of the CDR3 is 12 residues. CDR1 and CDR2 (germline): SGHKS, YYEKEE (reference sequence). V lost 3 bases and J lost 11, with 12 bases in between. CDR3 residues: CASSSGDIAQHF. The CDR3 DNA is TGTGCCAGCAGCTCTGGAGATATCGCCCAGCATTTT.

This clonotype was found once. The rearrangement joins TRBV7-8 to TRBJ2-5; TRBD1 agrees at 7 bases. Per the germline V gene, CDR1 is SGHVS and CDR2 is FQNEAQ. After removal of 8 bases from V and 3 bases from J, the junction contained 9 bases not matched to a gene. The CDR3 loop spans 14 amino acids. CDR3 sequence (DNA): TGTGCCAGCGTCCCGGTTGGGACAGAAGAGACCCAGTACTTC. Protein sequence: CASVPVGTEETQYF.

This clonotype was picked up a small number of times. This rearrangement joins TRBV5-1 to TRBJ1-1; D gene unclear. Germline V gene data show CDR1 as SGHRS and CDR2 as YFSETQ. V was shortened by 0 bases and J by 0 bases, with 9 bases between the two germline ends. CDR3 size: 15 residues. The CDR3 sequence: CASSLGGNMNTEAFF. The CDR3 region has the DNA TGCGCCAGCAGCTTGGGCGGAAACATGAACACTGAAGCTTTCTTT. The variable domain in full, completed from reference TRBV5-1 and TRBJ1-1, reads KAGVTQTPRYLIKTRGQQVTLSCSPISGHRSVSWYQQTPGQGLQFLFEYFSETQRNKGNFPGRFSGRQFSNSRSEMNVSTLELGDSALYLCASSLGGNMNTEAFFGQGTRLTVV.

The CDR3 DNA reads as TGTGCCAGCAGCTTCCTAGCGGCTACCTACAATGAGCAGTTCTTC. As protein: CASSFLAATYNEQFF. The chain employs TRBV7-9 and TRBJ2-1; 7 bases are shared with TRBD2. There are 15 residues in the CDR3. From germline, CDR1 is SEHNR and CDR2 FQNEAQ (reference sequence). V was pared by 3 bases and J by 2 bases, with 4 bases of the junction left unmatched.

This clonotype was recorded a few times. V usage is TRBV12-3 or TRBV12-4 and J usage is TRBJ2-7; weak D call: TRBD2 (6 bases). V was cut by 6 bases and J by 3 bases, with 18 bases left in between. CDR3 length equals 15 residues. The CDR3: CASRTTGGEIYEQYF. CDR3 coding DNA: TGTGCCAGCAGAACGACCGGCGGGGAAATCTACGAGCAGTACTTC.

The V call is TRBV20-1, the J call TRBJ1-5, with a possible D match to TRBD1 (5 bases). The germline V gene encodes CDR1 DFQATT and CDR2 SNEGSKA (reference sequence). The CDR3 runs to 13 residues. V lost 0 bases and J 9 bases, leaving 12 bases between the germline ends. The CDR3: CSARDDRTWPQHF. The DNA for the CDR3 is TGCAGTGCTAGAGACGACAGAACCTGGCCCCAGCATTTT.

The chain employs TRBV29-1 and TRBJ2-5; D perhaps matches TRBD1 (6 bases). The CDR3 is 13 residues long. Deletions cut 6 bases from V and 3 bases from J, with 14 bases between. The V gene's germline CDR1 is SQVTM and CDR2 ANQGSEA. This CDR3 is CSVDSQWEETQYF. In nucleotides, the CDR3 is TGCAGCGTGGACAGTCAATGGGAAGAGACCCAGTACTTC.

Only a few counts were recorded for this clonotype. This sequence joins TRBV20-1 and TRBJ2-2; 12 nucleotides line up with TRBD1. The V gene's germline CDR1 is DFQATT and CDR2 SNEGSKA (reference sequence). J gave up 4 bases and V 4 bases, and 4 bases lay outside the gene matches. The CDR3 runs 15 residues. CDR3 in amino acids: CSATRDRGRTGELFF. DNA of the CDR3: TGCAGTGCTACTAGGGACAGGGGGCGCACCGGGGAGCTGTTTTTT.

V gene TRBV4-1 combines with J gene TRBJ2-5; D is unresolved. Germline V gene data show CDR1 as MGHRA and CDR2 as YSYEKL. The CDR3 length is 15 residues. V dropped 0 bases and J dropped 4 bases, with 12 bases sitting between them. CDR3 in amino acids: CASSQDPVEIETQYF. CDR3 DNA: TGCGCCAGCAGCCAAGATCCGGTTGAGATAGAGACCCAGTACTTC.

The V gene is TRBV6-2 or TRBV6-3, the J gene TRBJ2-2, with 11 nucleotides matching TRBD1. The CDR3 extends over 17 amino acids. V trimming: 8 bases; J trimming: 5 bases; junction bases outside the gene matches: 13. Per the germline V gene, CDR1 is MNHEY and CDR2 is SVGEGT. CDR3 amino acids: CASSGPAGTGGTGELFF. The CDR3 DNA reads TGTGCCAGCTCGGGCCCCGCCGGGACAGGGGGAACCGGGGAGCTGTTTTTT.

This sequence joins TRBV4-2 and TRBJ2-3, with 8 positions matching TRBD2. The CDR3 is 15 amino acids. Losses at the gene ends were 1 base for V and 3 bases for J; bases not matched to a gene: 3. Per germline, CDR1 LGHNA and CDR2 YNFKEQ. CDR3 region: CASSQAGGPTDTQYF. The CDR3 DNA reads as TGTGCCAGCAGCCAAGCGGGGGGGCCTACAGATACGCAGTATTTT.

This clonotype occurred a few times. This chain joins TRBV20-1 and TRBJ1-2; a weak D match, TRBD1 (6 bases). Germline-derived CDR1 and CDR2 are DFQATT and SNEGSKA (reference sequence). The CDR3 runs to 15 residues. V dropped 2 bases and J dropped 8 bases, with 21 bases sitting between them. The CDR3 region is CSARSGGGFFWGYTF. The CDR3 nucleotides read TGCAGTGCTAGAAGTGGGGGCGGATTCTTCTGGGGCTACACCTTC.

The sample holds one count of this clonotype. V usage is TRBV12-3 or TRBV12-4 and J usage is TRBJ1-4; D is undetermined. The CDR3 has 14 amino acids. Trimming stripped 3 bases from V and 7 bases from J, with 12 bases between. CDR3 coding DNA: TGTGCCAGCAGTTTCGGGTTTTCGAGTGAAAAACTGTTTTTT. Amino acid sequence: CASSFGFSSEKLFF.

This clonotype appeared many times. This sequence joins TRBV10-3 and TRBJ1-6; D is possibly TRBD1 (5 bases). V was trimmed by 5 bases and J by 10 bases, leaving 15 bases between them. This CDR3 has 14 amino acids. Germline V CDR1 and CDR2: ENHRY, SYGVKD. Written as DNA, the CDR3 is TGTGCCATCAGTAAGGCGGGGGGGGACTCACCCCTCCACTTT. Encoded protein: CAISKAGGDSPLHF.

V gene TRBV6-1 combines with J gene TRBJ2-3, with 9 bases fitting TRBD2. The CDR3 is 18 amino acids. Germline V gene data show CDR1 as MNHNS and CDR2 as SASEGT. V lost 4 bases to trimming and J lost 2 bases; unmatched junction nucleotides: 13. CDR3 nucleotide sequence: TGTGCCAGCAGTGGGCTAAGCGGGGGGACTATTATCACAGATACGCAGTATTTT. Translated: CASSGLSGGTIITDTQYF.

This clonotype has a handful of counts. The chain joins TRBV30 to TRBJ2-7, with 8 bases identical to TRBD2. The length of the CDR3 is 13 residues. Germline V CDR1 and CDR2: GTSNPN, SVGIG (reference sequence). V shed 5 bases, J shed 5 bases, and the junction held 8 bases outside the gene matches. The CDR3 nucleotides are TGTGCCTGGGCAGCCCGGGGGGGCGACGAGCAGTACTTC. This codes for CAWAARGGDEQYF.